This T cell receptor (beta chain) originates from a study of tumor-infiltrating lymphocytes in localized non-small cell lung cancer. In its sample, this clone is medium-sized. Its antigen is unknown. CDR1 and CDR2 from the germline V gene are SQVTM and ANQGSEA. Trimming took 4 bases from V and 0 from J; bases not matched to a gene: 2. CDR3 length: 14 residues. Repertoires were generated with immunoSEQ multiplex PCR, while TCRdb's copy carries only in-frame clones and drops some. The data show around 15,000 clones, 45% to 50% seen once. General observations from the study: IM1 and IM2 tumors showed no difference in T-cell fraction.

What was sequenced was lung tumor tissue. The chain couples TRBV29-1 to TRBJ1-5, with TRBD1 matching over 8 bases. This sequence was found in a human donor with non-small cell lung cancer. CDR3 loop: CSVADRASNQPQHF. The CDR3 bases are TGCAGCGTTGCGGACAGGGCTAGCAATCAGCCCCAGCATTTT.